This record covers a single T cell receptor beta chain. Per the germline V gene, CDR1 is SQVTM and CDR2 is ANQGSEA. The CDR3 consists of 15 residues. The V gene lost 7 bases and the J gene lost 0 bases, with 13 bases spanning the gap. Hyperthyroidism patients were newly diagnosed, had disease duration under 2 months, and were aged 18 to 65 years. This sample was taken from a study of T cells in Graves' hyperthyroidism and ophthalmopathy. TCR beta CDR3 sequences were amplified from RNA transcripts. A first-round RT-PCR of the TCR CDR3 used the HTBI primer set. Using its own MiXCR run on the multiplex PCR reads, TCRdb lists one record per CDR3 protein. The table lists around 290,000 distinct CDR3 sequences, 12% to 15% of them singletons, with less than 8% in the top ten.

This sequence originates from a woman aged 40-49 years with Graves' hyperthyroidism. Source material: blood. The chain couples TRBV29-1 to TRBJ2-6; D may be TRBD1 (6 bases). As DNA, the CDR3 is TGCAGCGCTGCACAGGGAACCTCTGGGGCCAACGTCCTGACTTTC. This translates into CSAAQGTSGANVLTF. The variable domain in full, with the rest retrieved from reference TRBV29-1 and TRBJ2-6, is SAVISQKPSRDICQRGTSLTIQCQVDSQVTMMFWYRQQPGQSLTLIATANQGSEATYESGFVIDKFPISRPNLTFSTLTVSNMSPEDSSIYLCSAAQGTSGANVLTFGAGSRLTVL.